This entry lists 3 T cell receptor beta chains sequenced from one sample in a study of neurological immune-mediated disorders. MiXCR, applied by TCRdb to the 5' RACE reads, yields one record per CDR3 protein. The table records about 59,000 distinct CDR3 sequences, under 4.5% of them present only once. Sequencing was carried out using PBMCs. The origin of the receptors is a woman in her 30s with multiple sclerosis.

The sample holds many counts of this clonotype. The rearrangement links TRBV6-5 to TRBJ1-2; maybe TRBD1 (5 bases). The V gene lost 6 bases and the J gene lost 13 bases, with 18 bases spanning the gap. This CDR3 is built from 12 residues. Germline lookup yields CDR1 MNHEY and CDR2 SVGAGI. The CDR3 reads CASSHETGTSTF. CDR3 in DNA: TGTGCCAGCAGCCACGAAACCGGGACCTCCACCTTC.

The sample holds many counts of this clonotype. CDR3 sequence: CASKLAAQKGADTQYF. The DNA for the CDR3 is TGTGCCAGCAAGTTGGCGGCTCAAAAGGGGGCAGATACGCAGTATTTT. This chain links TRBV27 with TRBJ2-3, with D perhaps matching TRBD1 (6 bases). The V gene's germline CDR1 is MNHEY and CDR2 SMNVEV (reference sequence). This CDR3 spans 16 amino acids. Trimming removed 7 bases at V and 4 bases at J, with 21 bases between.

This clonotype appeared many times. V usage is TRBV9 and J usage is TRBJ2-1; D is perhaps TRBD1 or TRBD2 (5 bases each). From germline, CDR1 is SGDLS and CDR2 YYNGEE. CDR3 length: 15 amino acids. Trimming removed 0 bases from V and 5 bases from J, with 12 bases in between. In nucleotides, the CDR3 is TGTGCCAGCAGCGTAGCGGGACCCGTAAACAATGAGCAGTTCTTC. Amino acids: CASSVAGPVNNEQFF. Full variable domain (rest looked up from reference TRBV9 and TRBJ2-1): DSGVTQTPKHLITATGQRVTLRCSPRSGDLSVYWYQQSLDQGLQFLIQYYNGEERAKGNILERFSAQQFPDLHSELNLSSLELGDSALYFCASSVAGPVNNEQFFGPGTRLTVL.